The rows below give T cell receptor beta chains drawn from one sample of a study of PD-L1 blockade in urothelial cancer. Data came from immunoSEQ multiplex PCR; TCRdb stores just in-frame clones and leaves some out. This table holds just over 50,000 clones, approximately 80% found once. This material consisted of PBMCs, taken around atezolizumab (anti-PD-L1) treatment. These receptor sequences come from a man between 65 and 85 years old with urothelial cancer. Both conserved end residues are part of each CDR3. Each record gives: J gene, V gene, clone size, D gene, CDR3 DNA, CDR3 protein. The D gene is left open where the match is weak. Only part of the rows carry a size: once, few, many, or a class if the clone is expanded.

J gene: TRBJ1-2; V gene: TRBV5-3; clone size: -; D gene: -; CDR3 DNA: TGTGCCAGAAGCTGGTCTCCGGCAGGGCACCACACCTTC; CDR3 protein: CARSWSPAGHHTF
J gene: TRBJ2-1; V gene: TRBV7-6; clone size: -; D gene: TRBD2; CDR3 DNA: TGTGCCAGCAGCTTGTTAGCGGGGGGTCTCAACAATGAGCAGTTCTTC; CDR3 protein: CASSLLAGGLNNEQFF
J gene: TRBJ1-1; V gene: TRBV27; clone size: -; D gene: TRBD1; CDR3 DNA: TGTGCCAGCAGTTTATCGGACAGGGGTTTGAACACTGAAGCTTTCTTT; CDR3 protein: CASSLSDRGLNTEAFF
J gene: TRBJ1-1; V gene: TRBV4-1; clone size: -; D gene: TRBD1; CDR3 DNA: TGCGCCAGCAGTCGGGGACAGGCATATTCTAGGGCTGAAGCTTTCTTT; CDR3 protein: CASSRGQAYSRAEAFF
J gene: TRBJ1-4; V gene: TRBV4-3; clone size: -; D gene: -; CDR3 DNA: TGCGCCAGCAGCCAAGACAGGAGGAATGAAAAACTGTTTTTT; CDR3 protein: CASSQDRRNEKLFF
J gene: TRBJ2-3; V gene: TRBV11-2; clone size: -; D gene: -; CDR3 DNA: TGTGCCAGCAGCCGGGGGCGGGGGCGGGAGTTCTGGGATACGCAGTATTTT; CDR3 protein: CASSRGRGREFWDTQYF
J gene: TRBJ2-1; V gene: TRBV29-1; clone size: -; D gene: TRBD1; CDR3 DNA: TGCAGCGGGTTGAGAGCAGGACCGGGACAGGGATACAATGAGCAGTTCTTC; CDR3 protein: CSGLRAGPGQGYNEQFF
J gene: TRBJ1-1; V gene: TRBV30; clone size: few; D gene: -; CDR3 DNA: TGTGCCTGGAGCCGTGAAGGGGGCACTGAAGCTTTCTTT; CDR3 protein: CAWSREGGTEAFF
J gene: TRBJ1-2; V gene: TRBV6-1; clone size: -; D gene: TRBD1; CDR3 DNA: TGTGCCAGCAGTGAATATCGACAGGGGAACTATGGCTACACCTTC; CDR3 protein: CASSEYRQGNYGYTF
J gene: TRBJ2-5; V gene: TRBV11-3; clone size: -; D gene: -; CDR3 DNA: TGTGCCAGCAGCTTAGGAGGCGGAATAGAGACCCAGTACTTC; CDR3 protein: CASSLGGGIETQYF
J gene: TRBJ2-7; V gene: TRBV28; clone size: -; D gene: TRBD2; CDR3 DNA: TGTGCCAGCAGTTGGGTCGGGGGGTCCTACGAGCAGTACTTC; CDR3 protein: CASSWVGGSYEQYF
J gene: TRBJ2-3; V gene: TRBV14; clone size: -; D gene: -; CDR3 DNA: TGTGCCAGCAGCCACGAGACAGCGCTCACAGATACGCAGTATTTT; CDR3 protein: CASSHETALTDTQYF
J gene: TRBJ2-1; V gene: TRBV4-2; clone size: -; D gene: -; CDR3 DNA: TGTGCCAGCAGCCAAGGAGGGGGTGGAGGCTACAATGAGCAGTTCTTC; CDR3 protein: CASSQGGGGGYNEQFF
J gene: TRBJ1-2; V gene: TRBV12-5; clone size: -; D gene: -; CDR3 DNA: TGTGCTAGTGGTTTGGTGAATAGAGGATGGGGGACAAGGTATGGCTACACCTTC; CDR3 protein: CASGLVNRGWGTRYGYTF
J gene: TRBJ1-1; V gene: TRBV7-9; clone size: -; D gene: -; CDR3 DNA: TGTGCCAGCAGCCCCCAAGGAGGCCTTGGCAACACTGAAGCTTTCTTT; CDR3 protein: CASSPQGGLGNTEAFF